Listed here is a single TCR beta chain. The data are from a study of blood T cell repertoires in COVID-19. Here immunoSEQ multiplex PCR was the method, and the copy in TCRdb shows in-frame clones only, minus some. Among around 300,000 clones listed, 85% to 90% were seen once. Germline V gives CDR1 MNHEY, CDR2 SVGAGI. The CDR3 contains 12 residues. Trimming shortened V by 6 bases and J by 6 bases, and 11 bases separated the two germline ends. Sequences were obtained from peripheral blood. This clonotype was obtained from a woman aged 25 to 39 with COVID-19, enrolled during active disease. The chain combines TRBV6-5 with TRBJ1-2; D remains unclear. The CDR3 DNA sequence: TGTGCCAGCAGGGCCCAGGCGAATGGCTACACCTTC. Translating it yields CASRAQANGYTF.